This record concerns one TCR beta chain sequence. No antigen is known for it. The germline gives CDR1 SEHNR, CDR2 FQNEAQ (reference sequence). The CDR3 has 16 residues. With V trimmed by 5 bases and J by 4 bases, 11 bases remained unmatched. For the second PCR, which ran for about 6 to 12 cycles, a sample-barcoded 5' primer and a J-beta primer mix were used. Researchers report that a template-switch adaptor with 12 random nucleotides tagged each cDNA molecule. A single record per CDR3 protein comes from TCRdb applying MiXCR to the 5' RACE reads. The table lists about 1.6 million distinct CDR3 sequences, 30% to 35% of them singletons. This record belongs to a study of blood T cells in healthy people across ages. Study-wide results and caveats: Older individuals had lower TCR beta diversity per million T cells (the decline was roughly linear).

The sample providers were healthy Caucasian people from Russia, aged about 6 to 90. Isolated PBMCs totaled at least 6 million in each sample. This sequence was found in a woman younger than 45 in good health. Material for sequencing was blood. This chain links TRBV7-9 with TRBJ2-5; 9 bases map to TRBD1. The CDR3 loop is CASSPSYTGGAETQYF. The CDR3 nucleotides read TGTGCCAGCAGCCCTTCGTATACAGGGGGCGCAGAGACCCAGTACTTC.